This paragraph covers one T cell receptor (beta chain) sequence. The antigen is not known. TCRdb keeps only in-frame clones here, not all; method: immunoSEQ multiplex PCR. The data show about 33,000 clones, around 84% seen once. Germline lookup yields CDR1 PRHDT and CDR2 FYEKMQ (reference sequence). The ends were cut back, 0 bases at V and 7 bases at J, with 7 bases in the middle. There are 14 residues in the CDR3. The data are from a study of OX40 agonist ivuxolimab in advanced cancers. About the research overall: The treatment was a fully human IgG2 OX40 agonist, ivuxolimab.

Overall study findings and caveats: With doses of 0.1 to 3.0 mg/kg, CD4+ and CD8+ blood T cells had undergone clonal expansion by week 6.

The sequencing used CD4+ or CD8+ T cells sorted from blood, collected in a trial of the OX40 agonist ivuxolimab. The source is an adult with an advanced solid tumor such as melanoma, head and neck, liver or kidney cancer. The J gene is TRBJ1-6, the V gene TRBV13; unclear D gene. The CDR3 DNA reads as TGTGCCAGCAGCTTAGGGGGCGAGAATTCACCCCTCCACTTT. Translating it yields CASSLGGENSPLHF.